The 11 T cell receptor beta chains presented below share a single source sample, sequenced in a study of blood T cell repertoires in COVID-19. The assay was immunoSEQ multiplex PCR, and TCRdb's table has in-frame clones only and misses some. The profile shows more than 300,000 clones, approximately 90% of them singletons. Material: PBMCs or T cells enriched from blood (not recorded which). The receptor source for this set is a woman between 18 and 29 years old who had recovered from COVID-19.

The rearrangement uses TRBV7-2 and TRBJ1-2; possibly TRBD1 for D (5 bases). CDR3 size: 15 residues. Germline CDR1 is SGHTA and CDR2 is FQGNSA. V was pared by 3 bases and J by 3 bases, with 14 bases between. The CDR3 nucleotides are TGTGCCAGCAGCTTCTTTTTGGGGGGGGACTATGGCTACACCTTC. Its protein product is CASSFFLGGDYGYTF. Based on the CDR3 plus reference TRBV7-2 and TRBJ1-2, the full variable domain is GAGVSQSPSNKVTEKGKDVELRCDPISGHTALYWYRQSLGQGLEFLIYFQGNSAPDKSGLPSDRFSAERTGGSVSTLTIQRTQQEDSAVYLCASSFFLGGDYGYTFGSGTRLTVV.

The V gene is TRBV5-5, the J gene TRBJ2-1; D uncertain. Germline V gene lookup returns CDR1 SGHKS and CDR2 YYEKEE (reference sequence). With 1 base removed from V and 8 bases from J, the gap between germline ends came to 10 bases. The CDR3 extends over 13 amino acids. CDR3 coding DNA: TGTGCCAGCAGCTTGCGGATCGGGTATGAGCAGTTCTTC. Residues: CASSLRIGYEQFF.

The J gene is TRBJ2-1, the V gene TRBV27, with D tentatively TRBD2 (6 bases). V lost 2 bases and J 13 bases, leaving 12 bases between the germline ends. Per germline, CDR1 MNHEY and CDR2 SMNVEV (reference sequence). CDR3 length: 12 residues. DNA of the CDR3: TGTGCCAGCAGTTTAAGGGGACTCGATCAGTTCTTC. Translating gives CASSLRGLDQFF.

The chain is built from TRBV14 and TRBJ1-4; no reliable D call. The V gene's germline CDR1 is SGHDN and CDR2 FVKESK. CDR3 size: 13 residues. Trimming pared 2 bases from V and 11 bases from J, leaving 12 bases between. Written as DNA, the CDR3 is TGTGCCAGCAGCCAATTCGCGGGCGAGAAACTGTTTTTT. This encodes CASSQFAGEKLFF.

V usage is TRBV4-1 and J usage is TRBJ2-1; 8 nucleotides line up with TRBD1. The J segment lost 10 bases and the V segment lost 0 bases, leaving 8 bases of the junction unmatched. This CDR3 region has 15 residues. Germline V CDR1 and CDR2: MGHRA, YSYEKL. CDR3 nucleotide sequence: TGCGCCAGCAGCCAAGAGGGCAGGGGGCAGGGGGAGCAGTTCTTC. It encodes CASSQEGRGQGEQFF.

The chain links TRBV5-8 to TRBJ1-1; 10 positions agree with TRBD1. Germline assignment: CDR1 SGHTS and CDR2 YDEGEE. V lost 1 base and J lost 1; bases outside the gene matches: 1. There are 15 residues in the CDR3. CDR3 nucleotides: TGTGCCAGCAGCTTGAGACAGGGGGCGAACACTGAAGCTTTCTTT. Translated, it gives CASSLRQGANTEAFF.

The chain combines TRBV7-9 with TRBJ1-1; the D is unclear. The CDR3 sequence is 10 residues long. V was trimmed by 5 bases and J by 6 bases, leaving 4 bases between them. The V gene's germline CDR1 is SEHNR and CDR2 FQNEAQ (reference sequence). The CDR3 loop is CASSPAEAFF. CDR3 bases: TGTGCCAGCAGCCCCGCTGAAGCTTTCTTT. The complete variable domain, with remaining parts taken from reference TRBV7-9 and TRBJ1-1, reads DTGVSQNPRHKITKRGQNVTFRCDPISEHNRLYWYRQTLGQGPEFLTYFQNEAQLEKSRLLSDRFSAERPKGSFSTLEIQRTEQGDSAMYLCASSPAEAFFGQGTRLTVV.

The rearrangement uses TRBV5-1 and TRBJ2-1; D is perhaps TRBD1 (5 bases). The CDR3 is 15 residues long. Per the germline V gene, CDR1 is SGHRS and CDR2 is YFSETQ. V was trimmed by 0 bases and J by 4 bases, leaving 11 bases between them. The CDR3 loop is CASSLVAGSYNEQFF. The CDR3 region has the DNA TGCGCCAGCAGCTTGGTGGCAGGGTCGTACAATGAGCAGTTCTTC.

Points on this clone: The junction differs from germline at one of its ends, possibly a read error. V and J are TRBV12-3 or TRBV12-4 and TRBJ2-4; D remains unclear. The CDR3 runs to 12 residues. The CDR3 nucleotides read TGTGCCAGCAGTCTAGCCAAAAACATTCAGTACTTC. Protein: CASSLAKNIQYF.

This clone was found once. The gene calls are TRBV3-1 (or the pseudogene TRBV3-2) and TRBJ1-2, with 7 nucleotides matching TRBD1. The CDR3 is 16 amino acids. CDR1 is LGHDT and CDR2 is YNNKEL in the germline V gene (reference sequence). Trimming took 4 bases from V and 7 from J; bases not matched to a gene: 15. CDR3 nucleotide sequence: TGTGCCAGCAGCCCCCTAGCTTTGGGCAGGGGGATTGGCTACACCTTC. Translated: CASSPLALGRGIGYTF.

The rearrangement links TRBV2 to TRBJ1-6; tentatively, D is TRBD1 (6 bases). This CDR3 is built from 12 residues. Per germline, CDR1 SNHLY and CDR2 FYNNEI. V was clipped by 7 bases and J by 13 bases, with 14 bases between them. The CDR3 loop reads CASTHRDIPLHF. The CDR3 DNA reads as TGTGCCAGCACCCACAGGGACATCCCCCTCCACTTT.